Here is one T cell receptor beta chain with its context. Under the authors' procedure: How many nucleated cells were present was estimated from reference gene primer amplification. Repertoires were generated with immunoSEQ multiplex PCR, while TCRdb's copy carries only in-frame clones and drops some. V and J calls and clone size are copied from that table; D and trimming were computed from the DNA. The sample has approximately 120,000 clones, 70% to 85% seen once; the top ten hold 7.9%. CDR1 is MNHEY, CDR2 SVGAGI, per germline. V lost 6 bases and J lost 6; bases outside the gene matches: 11. The CDR3 has 15 amino acids. This record belongs to a study of blood T cell repertoires in COVID-19. The wider study: From the United States, Italy and Spain came samples of acute and convalescent COVID-19.

This chain joins TRBV6-5 and TRBJ1-5, with 7 bases that match TRBD1. The receptor's source is an elderly woman with active or convalescent COVID-19. The sample consisted of peripheral blood. The CDR3 spells CASRAGTVLRQPQHF. CDR3 bases: TGTGCCAGCAGGGCCGGGACAGTCCTCCGTCAGCCCCAGCATTTT.